This T cell receptor (beta chain) stems from a study of Ad26.COV2.S vaccination and SARS-CoV-2 variants. Background on the study: The study gave Ad26.COV2.S intramuscularly, once or twice 56 days apart. The study, taken as a whole, reports: Non-spike TCR breadth did not differ much between vaccine and placebo recipients. Substantial response breadth was reportedly seen for spike-specific CD8+ and CD4+ T cells after vaccination.

Libraries were prepared by immunoSEQ multiplex PCR; TCRdb keeps only in-frame clonotypes and omits some of them. Of hundreds of thousands of clones in the sample, about nine tenths are singletons; the top ten hold 3.4%. The treatment was: roughly 20 received Ad26.COV2.S at low or high dose, single or two shots; roughly 5 received placebo; per-sample allocation not given. Sampling took place 63 days after the first vaccine or placebo injection. Donor was an adult aged 18-55 years in Boston. This clone showed up just once. Its antigen is undetermined. The TCR comes from a person aged 18 to 65 who received the Ad26.COV2.S COVID-19 vaccine or a placebo. The source material was peripheral blood, sampled in a trial of Ad26.COV2.S vaccine versus placebo.

The CDR3 coding sequence is TGTGCCAGCAGAGGGCGGGGAGGTCGAGAGACCCAGTACTTC. As protein: CASRGRGGRETQYF. The chain has TRBV7-2 and TRBJ2-5; D may be TRBD2 (6 bases). The V and J ends lost 6 bases and 4 bases respectively, with 15 bases between them. The CDR3 is 14 residues long. Germline V gene lookup returns CDR1 SGHTA and CDR2 FQGNSA.